A selection of T cell receptor beta chains follows, all from one sample in a study of CD8 T cells in Susac syndrome. TCRdb processed the immunoSEQ multiplex PCR reads anew with MiXCR; each CDR3 protein has one entry. In the table there are a few hundred thousand distinct CDR3 sequences, 95% of which are singletons. What was sequenced was CD4+ T cells from PBMCs. The receptors were sampled from a human donor with multiple sclerosis. The CDR3 runs from the conserved cysteine through the conserved F or W. The order of the fields is D gene, J gene, clone size, V gene, CDR3 DNA, CDR3 protein. A D gene is named only where the DNA matches it firmly. Some rows have no size entry. The others give once, few or many, or a class for an expanded clone.

d_call: TRBD2; j_call: TRBJ2-5; clone_size: .; v_call: TRBV27; cdr3_nt: TGTGCCAGCAGTTCCCCCGGAGCGGGGCGGCGGACCCAGTACTTC; cdr3_aa: CASSSPGAGRRTQYF
d_call: TRBD1; j_call: TRBJ1-3; clone_size: .; v_call: TRBV20-1; cdr3_nt: TGCAGTGCTAGAGATCACAGGGGGAGCTCTGGAAACACCATATATTTT; cdr3_aa: CSARDHRGSSGNTIYF
d_call: .; j_call: TRBJ2-1; clone_size: .; v_call: TRBV28; cdr3_nt: TGTGCCAGCAGCACAGGGGGGGATCCCTACAATGAGCAGTTCTTC; cdr3_aa: CASSTGGDPYNEQFF
d_call: TRBD2; j_call: TRBJ2-2; clone_size: .; v_call: TRBV28; cdr3_nt: TGTGCCAGCACTAGCGGGGGTACCGGGGAGCTGTTTTTT; cdr3_aa: CASTSGGTGELFF
d_call: .; j_call: TRBJ2-6; clone_size: .; v_call: TRBV13; cdr3_nt: TGTGCCAGCAAGGCCCTTGGGGCCAACGTCCTGACTTTC; cdr3_aa: CASKALGANVLTF
d_call: .; j_call: TRBJ1-4; clone_size: .; v_call: TRBV20-1; cdr3_nt: TGCAGTGCTAGTACCACGGGGGGGCCTCGAGAAAAACTGTTTTTT; cdr3_aa: CSASTTGGPREKLFF
d_call: TRBD2; j_call: TRBJ2-3; clone_size: .; v_call: TRBV20-1; cdr3_nt: TGCAGTGCCTCTTCGGGACTAGCGGGGGGCACAGATACGCAGTATTTT; cdr3_aa: CSASSGLAGGTDTQYF
d_call: TRBD1; j_call: TRBJ1-3; clone_size: .; v_call: TRBV9; cdr3_nt: TGTGCCAGCAGCCCACGGACAGGCTCTGGAAACACCATATATTTT; cdr3_aa: CASSPRTGSGNTIYF
d_call: TRBD2; j_call: TRBJ2-5; clone_size: .; v_call: TRBV18; cdr3_nt: TGTGCCAGCTCACCGATCCTAGCGGAAGAGACCCAGTACTTC; cdr3_aa: CASSPILAEETQYF
d_call: TRBD2; j_call: TRBJ2-3; clone_size: .; v_call: TRBV5-4; cdr3_nt: TGTGCCAGCAGCTTGGCCAATGCGGGGGTTGGAGATACGCAGTATTTT; cdr3_aa: CASSLANAGVGDTQYF
d_call: .; j_call: TRBJ2-2; clone_size: .; v_call: TRBV27; cdr3_nt: TGTGCCAGCCGGTTTCACAACACCGGGGAGCTGTTTTTT; cdr3_aa: CASRFHNTGELFF
d_call: .; j_call: TRBJ1-4; clone_size: .; v_call: TRBV27; cdr3_nt: TGTGCCAGCAGTCTTGCAACTAATGAAAAACTGTTTTTT; cdr3_aa: CASSLATNEKLFF
d_call: .; j_call: TRBJ2-7; clone_size: .; v_call: TRBV18; cdr3_nt: TGTGCCAGCTCACCCCCAAGGACAGTTTCCGAGCAGTACTTC; cdr3_aa: CASSPPRTVSEQYF
d_call: TRBD2; j_call: TRBJ2-1; clone_size: .; v_call: TRBV28; cdr3_nt: TGTGCCAGCAGCCCTAGCGGGAGGACCCGGTATGAGCAGTTCTTC; cdr3_aa: CASSPSGRTRYEQFF
d_call: .; j_call: TRBJ1-6; clone_size: .; v_call: TRBV6-6; cdr3_nt: TGTGCCAGCAGTACCCGGGGGGGTAGAGATTCACCCCTCCACTTT; cdr3_aa: CASSTRGGRDSPLHF
d_call: .; j_call: TRBJ2-1; clone_size: .; v_call: TRBV6-6; cdr3_nt: TGTGCCAGCATGGCCCGGCTGAGGGGCAATGAGCAGTTCTTC; cdr3_aa: CASMARLRGNEQFF
d_call: .; j_call: TRBJ2-3; clone_size: .; v_call: TRBV4-2; cdr3_nt: TGTGCCAGCAGCCAAGCGGGTCGCGGTTGGGGCACAGATACGCAGTATTTT; cdr3_aa: CASSQAGRGWGTDTQYF
d_call: .; j_call: TRBJ1-1; clone_size: .; v_call: TRBV3-1; cdr3_nt: TGTGCCAGCAGCCACGGGGATGGTGGGGGTGAAGCTTTCTTT; cdr3_aa: CASSHGDGGGEAFF
d_call: .; j_call: TRBJ2-2; clone_size: .; v_call: TRBV27; cdr3_nt: TGTGCCAGCAGTTTAACGGTCCCCGGGGAGCTGTTTTTT; cdr3_aa: CASSLTVPGELFF
d_call: .; j_call: TRBJ1-6; clone_size: once; v_call: TRBV2; cdr3_nt: TGTGCCAGCAGTTTCTCCGAAACGGTGAATTCACCCCTCCACTTT; cdr3_aa: CASSFSETVNSPLHF
d_call: .; j_call: TRBJ2-1; clone_size: .; v_call: TRBV30; cdr3_nt: .; cdr3_aa: CAWGLGNGFF
d_call: TRBD1; j_call: TRBJ1-1; clone_size: .; v_call: TRBV30; cdr3_nt: TGTGCCTGGCAGATTGGGACAGGGTCCACTGAAGCTTTCTTT; cdr3_aa: CAWQIGTGSTEAFF
d_call: .; j_call: TRBJ2-7; clone_size: once; v_call: TRBV5-1; cdr3_nt: TGCGCCAGCAGAAGGCACAGCTCCTACGAGCAGTACTTC; cdr3_aa: CASRRHSSYEQYF